This T cell receptor beta chain was recovered during a study of blood T cell repertoires in COVID-19. Whole-study context: Donors in the United States, Italy and Spain gave samples during acute or convalescent COVID-19. T cells, B-cell-depleted T cells, or PBMCs provided the cDNA or gDNA that served as material.

In the original processing: Estimates of nucleated cell counts were drawn from the amplification of reference gene primers. Sequenced by immunoSEQ multiplex PCR; TCRdb stores in-frame clones only, minus some. D and trimming were read from the DNA, whereas the V and J calls and clone size are those reported in that table. The sample has about 200,000 clones; 89% are singletons. This TCR was sampled from a man between 60 and 70 years old who had recovered from COVID-19. Sequenced material: peripheral blood.

CDR3 DNA sequence: TGTGCCAGCAGCTTGGGAAGGTGGGCGACAGATACGCAGTATTTT. Translating gives CASSLGRWATDTQYF. The J gene is TRBJ2-3, the V gene TRBV5-4; D is undetermined. The CDR3 is made up of 15 amino acids. Germline V CDR1 and CDR2: SGHNT, YYREEE (reference sequence). The germline V and J ends were trimmed by 0 bases and 3 bases, with 11 bases remaining between them.